This is a list of T cell receptor beta chains from one sample in a study of cytomegalovirus exposure and HLA in healthy donors. Profiling relied on immunoSEQ multiplex PCR, and the TCRdb table lists in-frame clones only, not all of them. The sample yields approximately 90,000 clones, about 77% seen once. Sequences were obtained from PBMCs. These receptors were collected from a woman aged 35 to 49 in good health and CMV-seronegative. CDR3s include the opening cysteine and the closing phenylalanine or tryptophan. A D gene is named only where the DNA matches it firmly. Size is omitted from some rows. Given values are once, few, many or a class for expanded clones.

cdr3_aa cdr3_nt v_call d_call clone_size j_call
CSGLRQMNTEAFF TGCAGCGGACTAAGGCAGATGAACACTGAAGCTTTCTTT TRBV29-1 NA NA TRBJ1-1
CASSLGRGWGSYEQYF TGTGCCAGCAGCTTAGGAAGGGGATGGGGTTCCTACGAGCAGTACTTC TRBV11-1 NA once TRBJ2-7
CSVRQGKGYTF TGCAGCGTTAGACAGGGGAAAGGCTACACCTTC TRBV29-1 TRBD1 NA TRBJ1-2
CAISGITGEHSGNTIYF TGTGCCATCAGTGGGATAACAGGGGAACACTCTGGAAACACCATATATTTT TRBV10-3 TRBD1 NA TRBJ1-3
CASSSGLAGGMKETQYF TGTGCCAGCAGTTCGGGACTAGCGGGGGGGATGAAGGAGACCCAGTACTTC TRBV7-9 TRBD2 NA TRBJ2-5
CASSPQMNTEAFF TGTGCCAGCAGCCCACAAATGAACACTGAAGCTTTCTTT TRBV7-3 NA once TRBJ1-1
CASSTLRGPGYGYTF TGTGCCAGCAGCACCCTAAGGGGGCCGGGCTATGGCTACACCTTC TRBV27 TRBD1 once TRBJ1-2
CASSSGGTYTGELFF TGTGCCAGCAGTAGCGGGGGGACTTACACCGGGGAGCTGTTTTTT TRBV2 TRBD2 NA TRBJ2-2
CASTPYEKLFF TGCGCCAGCACCCCTTATGAAAAACTGTTTTTT TRBV10-1 NA NA TRBJ1-4
CASSGRGDNEKLFF TGTGCCAGCTCCGGGCGGGGCGATAACGAAAAACTGTTTTTT TRBV18 NA NA TRBJ1-4
CASSPRAEYSNQPQHF TGTGCCAGCTCACCACGGGCAGAGTATAGCAATCAGCCCCAGCATTTT TRBV18 NA NA TRBJ1-5
CASSQRGGVETQYF TGTGCCAGCAGCCAACGGGGGGGGGTTGAGACCCAGTACTTC TRBV21-1 NA NA TRBJ2-5
CASSQSGTYEQYF TGTGCCAGCAGCCAGAGCGGGACCTACGAGCAGTACTTC TRBV7-2 TRBD2 NA TRBJ2-7
CASSGQEYGYTF TGTGCCAGCAGCGGACAGGAGTATGGCTACACCTTC TRBV9 NA NA TRBJ1-2
CAWSVPTYWSFF TGTGCCTGGAGTGTCCCCACATATTGGTCTTTCTTT TRBV30 NA NA TRBJ1-1
CASSLGGTGKSQETQYF TGCGCCAGCAGCTTGGGAGGGACAGGGAAATCCCAAGAGACCCAGTACTTC TRBV5-1 TRBD1 once TRBJ2-5
CASSLTATYEQYF TGTGCCAGCAGTTTAACAGCAACCTACGAGCAGTACTTC TRBV27 NA NA TRBJ2-7
CASTNDIYYGYTF TGTGCCAGCACAAACGACATATACTATGGCTACACCTTC TRBV6-6 NA NA TRBJ1-2
CASSPMGGLSTDTQYF TGTGCCAGCAGCCCCATGGGGGGGCTGAGCACAGATACGCAGTATTTT TRBV7-9 NA once TRBJ2-3
CATETGTGLISPQHF TGTGCCACCGAGACCGGGACAGGGTTAATCAGCCCCCAGCATTTT TRBV19 TRBD1 NA TRBJ1-5
CASSYDRDAGNIQYF TGTGCCAGCAGCTACGACAGGGACGCCGGAAACATTCAGTACTTC TRBV7-9 TRBD1 NA TRBJ2-4
CASRRGPGVYEQYF TGTGCCAGCAGACGAGGACCGGGAGTCTACGAGCAGTACTTC TRBV7-6 NA NA TRBJ2-7
CASNSWDNSYEQYF TGTGCCAGCAACTCATGGGACAACTCCTACGAGCAGTACTTC TRBV5-4 NA NA TRBJ2-7
CAWTPDGTGVQPQHF TGTGCCTGGACTCCCGACGGGACAGGGGTCCAGCCCCAGCATTTT TRBV30 TRBD1 NA TRBJ1-5
CATSGRQVYGYTF TGTGCCACCAGCGGGAGACAGGTCTATGGCTACACCTTC TRBV15 NA NA TRBJ1-2
CASSQDSLAARNTEAFF TGCGCCAGCAGCCAAGACAGTCTGGCGGCCCGGAACACTGAAGCTTTCTTT TRBV4-1 NA NA TRBJ1-1
CASSRGEPLLNTEAFF TGTGCCAGCAGCCGCGGGGAGCCTCTACTGAACACTGAAGCTTTCTTT TRBV4-2 NA NA TRBJ1-1
CAIGQGAYEQYF TGTGCCATCGGACAGGGAGCCTACGAGCAGTACTTC TRBV10-3 TRBD1 NA TRBJ2-7
CASSREWDRGNNEQFF TGCGCCAGCAGCCGTGAATGGGACAGGGGTAACAATGAGCAGTTCTTC TRBV4-3 TRBD1 few TRBJ2-1
CASSETGDSSYNSPLHF TGTGCCAGCTCCGAGACAGGGGATAGCTCCTATAATTCACCCCTCCACTTT TRBV2 TRBD1 NA TRBJ1-6
CASIGLRGGADTQYF TGTGCCAGCATCGGTTTGCGGGGGGGGGCAGATACGCAGTATTTT TRBV6-7 TRBD2 once TRBJ2-3
CASSQSMESLNSPLHF TGCGCCAGCAGCCAATCTATGGAGAGTCTGAATTCACCCCTCCACTTT TRBV4-1 NA NA TRBJ1-6
CASSPPPGGETQYF TGTGCCAGCTCACCTCCCCCAGGAGGTGAGACCCAGTACTTC TRBV18 NA NA TRBJ2-5
CSVDSWQGVYAFF TGCAGCGTTGATTCGTGGCAGGGTGTATATGCTTTCTTT TRBV29-1 NA NA TRBJ1-1
CASRRTGSSYEQYF TGTGCCAGTAGACGAACAGGGTCCTCCTACGAGCAGTACTTC TRBV19 NA NA TRBJ2-7
CASPQGKNTEAFF TGTGCCAGTCCTCAGGGAAAAAACACTGAAGCTTTCTTT TRBV2 NA NA TRBJ1-1
CASSPYRTGGDETQYF TGCGCCAGCAGCCCCTACCGGACAGGGGGCGACGAGACCCAGTACTTC TRBV5-1 TRBD1 NA TRBJ2-5
CASSEALPGWGGANVLTF TGTGCCAGCAGTGAAGCGCTTCCAGGGTGGGGTGGGGCCAACGTCCTGACTTTC TRBV6-1 NA once TRBJ2-6
CASSEGRSGSHEQYF TGTGCCAGCAGTGAAGGGAGGTCCGGCAGCCACGAGCAGTACTTC TRBV2 NA NA TRBJ2-7
CASSPFVRVDGQPQHF TGTGCCAGCTCACCCTTTGTTCGGGTCGATGGGCAGCCCCAGCATTTT TRBV18 NA few TRBJ1-5
CASSLEDSYNEQFF TGCGCCAGCAGCTTGGAGGACAGTTACAATGAGCAGTTCTTC TRBV5-1 NA NA TRBJ2-1
CASSESIQETQYF TGTGCCAGCAGTGAAAGCATCCAAGAGACCCAGTACTTC TRBV2 NA NA TRBJ2-5
CASSPPSRDRYTF TGTGCCAGCTCACCACCATCCAGGGATCGCTACACCTTC TRBV18 NA NA TRBJ1-2
CASSLWQGAGYGYTF TGTGCCAGCAGCTTGTGGCAGGGGGCCGGCTATGGCTACACCTTC TRBV5-4 TRBD1 NA TRBJ1-2
CASTPQGLGDQPQHF TGTGCCAGTACACCCCAGGGGTTGGGGGATCAGCCCCAGCATTTT TRBV19 NA NA TRBJ1-5
CASSQGVTEQFF TGCGCCAGCAGTCAGGGGGTCACTGAGCAGTTCTTC TRBV5-1 TRBD1 NA TRBJ2-1
CASRQSGATEAFF TGCGCCAGCCGTCAAAGTGGTGCGACTGAAGCTTTCTTT TRBV4-1 NA NA TRBJ1-1
CASRPDISRHYEQYF TGTGCCAGCAGACCGGACATCTCGCGTCACTACGAGCAGTACTTC TRBV27 NA once TRBJ2-7
CAWSVQGYEQYF TGTGCCTGGAGTGTACAGGGCTACGAGCAGTACTTC TRBV30 NA NA TRBJ2-7
CSVGQGSIYEQYF TGCAGCGTTGGACAGGGGAGTATTTACGAGCAGTACTTC TRBV29-1 TRBD1 once TRBJ2-7